This TCR beta chain was identified during a study of blood T cell repertoires in COVID-19. Study-level background: The analysed material was cDNA or gDNA that came from T cells, B-cell-depleted T cells, or PBMCs.

As processed by the authors: For nucleated cells, counts were estimated from reference gene primer amplification. Assay used: immunoSEQ multiplex PCR; TCRdb lists only in-frame clones, some missing. For V, J and clone size, that table is used; D and trimming come from the DNA. The repertoire has approximately 40,000 clones, around 86% of them found once; the top ten carry approximately 19%. Losses at the gene ends were 0 bases for V and 12 bases for J; bases not matched to a gene: 8. Germline values: CDR1 SGHRS, CDR2 YFSETQ. The CDR3 loop spans 14 amino acids. The receptor's source is a man over 45 in a cohort sampled during active COVID-19. This sequence joins TRBV5-1 and TRBJ2-1; 8 bases map to TRBD2. Sequencing used peripheral blood. CDR3: CASSLEPAGGRQFF. Written as DNA, the CDR3 is TGCGCCAGCAGCTTGGAACCGGCGGGAGGTCGGCAGTTCTTC.